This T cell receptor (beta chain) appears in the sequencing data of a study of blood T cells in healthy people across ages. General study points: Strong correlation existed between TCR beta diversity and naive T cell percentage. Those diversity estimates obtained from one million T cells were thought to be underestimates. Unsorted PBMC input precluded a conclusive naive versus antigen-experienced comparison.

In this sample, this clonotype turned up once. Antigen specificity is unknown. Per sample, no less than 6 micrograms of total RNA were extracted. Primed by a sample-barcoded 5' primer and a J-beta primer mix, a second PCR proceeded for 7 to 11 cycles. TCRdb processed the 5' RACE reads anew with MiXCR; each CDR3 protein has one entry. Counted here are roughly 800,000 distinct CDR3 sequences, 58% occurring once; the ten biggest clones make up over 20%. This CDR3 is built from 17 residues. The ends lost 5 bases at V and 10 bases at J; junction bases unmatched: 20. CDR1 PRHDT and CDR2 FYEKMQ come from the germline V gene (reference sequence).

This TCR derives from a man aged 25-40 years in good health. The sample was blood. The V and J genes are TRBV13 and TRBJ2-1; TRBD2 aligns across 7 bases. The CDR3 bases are TGTGCCAGCAGCGCCAGAAAGCGCGGGAGTTTCGGTTCCGAGCAGTTCTTC. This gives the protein CASSARKRGSFGSEQFF.